Here is one T cell receptor beta chain with its context. Its antigen is unknown. The record originates from a study of shared clonotypes between healthy human individuals. Study-wide points: Clonotype sharing across donors was expected to vary with sequencing depth.

The CDR3 consists of 13 residues. The germline CDR1 and CDR2 sequences are SGHAT and FQDESV (reference sequence). V shed 4 bases and J 3 bases; nucleotides not matched to a gene: 2. Profiled with immunoSEQ multiplex PCR; TCRdb holds only in-frame clones, not every one. Among 500,000 to 650,000 clones listed, roughly 72% were seen once. The source is a woman in her thirties or forties in good health. Some clones in this sample may be carry-over from other donors' samples. The chain couples TRBV11-1 to TRBJ1-2; 7 bases agree with TRBD1. The source material was PBMCs. CDR3 coding DNA: TGTGCCAGCAGCTCAGACAGGGACTATGGCTACACCTTC. This encodes CASSSDRDYGYTF.